The TCR beta chain under discussion was sequenced for a study of control samples from healthy donors and cancer patients. V was cut by 3 bases and J by 4 bases, with 18 bases left in between. Germline CDR1 is DFQATT and CDR2 is SNEGSKA (reference sequence). CDR3 length equals 15 residues. Profiling relied on immunoSEQ multiplex PCR, and the TCRdb table lists in-frame clones only, not all of them. Of about 410,000 clones listed, roughly 90% are singletons. The sequence derives from a man aged 40-49 years with head and neck cancer. The chain recombines TRBV20-1 with TRBJ1-1; D gene ambiguous. Sequencing was done on a sample of PBMCs. CDR3 sequence reads: CSASSHLNSFTEAFF. CDR3 nucleotide sequence: TGCAGTGCTAGTTCACACTTGAACAGTTTCACTGAAGCTTTCTTT.